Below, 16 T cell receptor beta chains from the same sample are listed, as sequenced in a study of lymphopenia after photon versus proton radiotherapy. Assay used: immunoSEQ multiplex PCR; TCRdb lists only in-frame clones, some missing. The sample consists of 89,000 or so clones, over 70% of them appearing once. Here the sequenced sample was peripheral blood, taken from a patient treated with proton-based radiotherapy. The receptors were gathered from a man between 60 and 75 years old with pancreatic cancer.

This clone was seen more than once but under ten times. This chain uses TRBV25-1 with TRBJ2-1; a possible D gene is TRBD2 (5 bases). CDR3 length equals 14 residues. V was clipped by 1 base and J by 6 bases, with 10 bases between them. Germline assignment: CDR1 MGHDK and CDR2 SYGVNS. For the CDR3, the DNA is TGTGCCAGCAGTGAATGGGGAGACCTCAATGAGCAGTTCTTC. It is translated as CASSEWGDLNEQFF.

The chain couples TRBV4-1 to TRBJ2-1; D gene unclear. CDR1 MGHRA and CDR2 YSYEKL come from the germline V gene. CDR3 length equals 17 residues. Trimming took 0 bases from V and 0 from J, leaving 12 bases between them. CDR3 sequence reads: CASSQDPRRSSYNEQFF. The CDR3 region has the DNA TGCGCCAGCAGCCAAGACCCCCGCCGGAGCTCCTACAATGAGCAGTTCTTC.

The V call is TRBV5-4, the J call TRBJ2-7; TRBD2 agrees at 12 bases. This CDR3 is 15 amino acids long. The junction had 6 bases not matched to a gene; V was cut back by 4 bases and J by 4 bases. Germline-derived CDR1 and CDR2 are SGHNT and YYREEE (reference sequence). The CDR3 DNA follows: TGTGCCAGCAGCCCCGGACTAGCGGGAACTTACGAGCAGTACTTC. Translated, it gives CASSPGLAGTYEQYF.

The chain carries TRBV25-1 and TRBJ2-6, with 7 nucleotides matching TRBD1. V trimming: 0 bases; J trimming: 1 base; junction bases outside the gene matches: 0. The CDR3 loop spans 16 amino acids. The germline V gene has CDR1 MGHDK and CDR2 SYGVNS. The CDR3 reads CASSEYRGSGANVLTF. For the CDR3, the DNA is TGTGCCAGCAGTGAATACAGGGGGTCTGGGGCCAACGTCCTGACTTTC.

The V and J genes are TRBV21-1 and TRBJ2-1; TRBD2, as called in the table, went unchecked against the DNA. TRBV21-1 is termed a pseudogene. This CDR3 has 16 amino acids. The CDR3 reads CASSDAAGSSYNEQFF. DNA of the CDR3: TGTGCCAGCAGCGACGCCGCGGGATCCTCCTACAATGAGCAGTTCTTC.

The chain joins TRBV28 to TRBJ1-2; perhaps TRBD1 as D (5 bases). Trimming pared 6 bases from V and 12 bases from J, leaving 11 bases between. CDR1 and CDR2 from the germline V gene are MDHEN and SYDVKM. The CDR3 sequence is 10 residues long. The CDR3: CASRGTENTF. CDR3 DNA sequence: TGTGCCAGCAGGGGGACGGAGAACACCTTC.

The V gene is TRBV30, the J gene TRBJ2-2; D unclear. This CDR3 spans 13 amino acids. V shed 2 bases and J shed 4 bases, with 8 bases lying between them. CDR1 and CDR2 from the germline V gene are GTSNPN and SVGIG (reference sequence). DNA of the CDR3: TGTGCCTGGAGTTTTAAGATCACCGGGGAGCTGTTTTTT. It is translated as CAWSFKITGELFF.

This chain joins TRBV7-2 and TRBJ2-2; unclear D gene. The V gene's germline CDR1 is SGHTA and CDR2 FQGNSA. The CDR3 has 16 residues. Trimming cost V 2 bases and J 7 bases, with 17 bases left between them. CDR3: CASSLLFSSPGGELFF. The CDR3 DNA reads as TGTGCCAGCAGCTTATTATTCAGCAGTCCGGGCGGGGAGCTGTTTTTT.

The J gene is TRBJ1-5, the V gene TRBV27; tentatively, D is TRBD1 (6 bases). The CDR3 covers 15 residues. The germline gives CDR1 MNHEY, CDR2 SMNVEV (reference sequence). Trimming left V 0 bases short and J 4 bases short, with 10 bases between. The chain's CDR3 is CASSLSYRENQPQHF. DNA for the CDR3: TGTGCCAGCAGTTTATCTTACAGGGAAAATCAGCCCCAGCATTTT.

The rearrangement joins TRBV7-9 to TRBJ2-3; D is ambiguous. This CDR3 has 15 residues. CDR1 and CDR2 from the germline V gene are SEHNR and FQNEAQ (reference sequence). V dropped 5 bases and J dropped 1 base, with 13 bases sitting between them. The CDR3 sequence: CASSPRADGTDTQYF. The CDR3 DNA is TGTGCCAGCAGCCCCCGGGCGGATGGCACAGATACGCAGTATTTT. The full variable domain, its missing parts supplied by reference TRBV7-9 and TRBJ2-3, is DTGVSQNPRHKITKRGQNVTFRCDPISEHNRLYWYRQTLGQGPEFLTYFQNEAQLEKSRLLSDRFSAERPKGSFSTLEIQRTEQGDSAMYLCASSPRADGTDTQYFGPGTRLTVL.

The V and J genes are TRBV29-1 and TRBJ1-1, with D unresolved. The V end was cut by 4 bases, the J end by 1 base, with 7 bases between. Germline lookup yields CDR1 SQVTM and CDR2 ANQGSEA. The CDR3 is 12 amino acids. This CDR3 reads CSVAESNTEAFF. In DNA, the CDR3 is TGCAGCGTTGCCGAATCGAACACTGAAGCTTTCTTT.

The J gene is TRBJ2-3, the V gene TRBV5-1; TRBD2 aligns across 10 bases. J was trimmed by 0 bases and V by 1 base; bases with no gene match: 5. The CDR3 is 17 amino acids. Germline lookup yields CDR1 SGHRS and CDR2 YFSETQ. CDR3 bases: TGCGCCAGCAGCTTGTGGACTAGCGGATCTAGCACAGATACGCAGTATTTT. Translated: CASSLWTSGSSTDTQYF.

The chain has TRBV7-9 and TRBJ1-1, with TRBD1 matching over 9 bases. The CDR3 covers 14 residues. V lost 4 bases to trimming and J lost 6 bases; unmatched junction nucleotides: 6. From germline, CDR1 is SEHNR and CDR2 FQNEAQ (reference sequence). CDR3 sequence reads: CASSSYRGLSEAFF. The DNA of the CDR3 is TGTGCCAGCAGCTCGTACAGGGGGCTTTCTGAAGCTTTCTTT.

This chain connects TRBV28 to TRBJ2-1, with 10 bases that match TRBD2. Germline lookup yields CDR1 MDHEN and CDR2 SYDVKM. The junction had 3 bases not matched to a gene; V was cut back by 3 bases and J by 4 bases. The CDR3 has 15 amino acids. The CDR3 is CASSFTSGTYNEQFF. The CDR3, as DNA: TGTGCCAGCAGTTTTACTAGCGGGACTTACAATGAGCAGTTCTTC.

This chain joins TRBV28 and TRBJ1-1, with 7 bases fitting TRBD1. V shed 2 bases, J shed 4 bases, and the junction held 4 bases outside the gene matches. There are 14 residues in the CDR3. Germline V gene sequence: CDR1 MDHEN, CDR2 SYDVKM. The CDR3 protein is CASSLKGGLTEAFF. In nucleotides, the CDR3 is TGTGCCAGCAGTTTAAAAGGGGGCCTCACTGAAGCTTTCTTT.

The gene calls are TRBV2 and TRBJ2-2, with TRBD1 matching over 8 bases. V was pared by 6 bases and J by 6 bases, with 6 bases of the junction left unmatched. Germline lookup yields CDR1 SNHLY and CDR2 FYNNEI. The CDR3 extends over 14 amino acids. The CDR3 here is CASRRTGSPGELFF. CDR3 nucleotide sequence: TGTGCCAGCAGACGGACAGGGTCCCCCGGGGAGCTGTTTTTT.